The source of this T cell receptor beta chain is a study of monozygotic twins with inflammatory bowel disease. The study's findings and limits: Added variability in patient repertoires may stem from differing immunosuppressive treatments.

Concerning this clonotype itself: The target antigen is unknown.

Germline V gives CDR1 SGHDN, CDR2 FVKESK. This CDR3 spans 16 amino acids. TCRdb reanalyzed the 5' RACE reads, giving one entry per CDR3 protein sequence and no DNA. The sample has more than 110,000 distinct CDR3 sequences. This receptor was identified in a human donor with ulcerative colitis or Crohn's disease, or a healthy co-twin of an affected twin (not recorded which). V and J are TRBV14 and TRBJ2-2; with no DNA, the TCRdb D assignment of TRBD2 cannot be verified. Sequencing was performed on blood. The CDR3 protein is CASSQGVLGRIGELFF.